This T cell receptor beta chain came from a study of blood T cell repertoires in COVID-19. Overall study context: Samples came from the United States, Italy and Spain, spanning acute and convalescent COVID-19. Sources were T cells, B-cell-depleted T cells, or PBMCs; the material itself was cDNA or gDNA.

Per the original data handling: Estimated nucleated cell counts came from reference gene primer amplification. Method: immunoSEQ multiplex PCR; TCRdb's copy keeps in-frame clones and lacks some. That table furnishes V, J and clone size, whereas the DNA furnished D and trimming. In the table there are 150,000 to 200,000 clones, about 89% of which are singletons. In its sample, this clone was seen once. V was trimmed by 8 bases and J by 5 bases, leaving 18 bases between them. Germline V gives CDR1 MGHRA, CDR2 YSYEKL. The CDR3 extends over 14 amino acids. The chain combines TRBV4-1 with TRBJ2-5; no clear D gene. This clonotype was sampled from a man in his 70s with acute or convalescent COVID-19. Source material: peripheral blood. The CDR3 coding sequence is TGCGCCAGCTGCCGGGCCTCTGGATGGGAGACCCAGTACTTC. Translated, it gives CASCRASGWETQYF.